This TCR beta chain was sequenced for a study of blood T cell repertoires in COVID-19. V lost 6 bases and J lost 7; bases outside the gene matches: 2. The CDR3 extends over 11 amino acids. Germline lookup yields CDR1 LNHDA and CDR2 SQIVND (reference sequence). Repertoires were generated with immunoSEQ multiplex PCR, while TCRdb's copy carries only in-frame clones and drops some. The sample records under 300,000 clones, 70% to 90% being singletons. The TCR originated in a woman aged 45-65 years who had recovered from COVID-19. The rearrangement links TRBV19 to TRBJ1-1; 7 bases fit TRBD1. The sequenced material came from PBMCs or T cells enriched from blood (not recorded which). CDR3 protein: CASRQGFEAFF. The CDR3 DNA sequence: TGTGCCAGTAGACAGGGGTTTGAAGCTTTCTTT.